The 27 T cell receptor beta chains presented below share a single source sample, sequenced in a study of T cell responses to AZD1222 COVID-19 vaccine. The protocol was immunoSEQ multiplex PCR, while the TCRdb copy is restricted to in-frame clones and leaves out a portion. The sample lists some 180,000 clones; more than 80% were seen once. Source: peripheral blood, taken on day 0 of AZD1222 vaccination. These receptors were obtained from an adult in good health.

This clone was found once. The chain's CDR3 is CASGLGGGADEQFF. For the CDR3, the DNA is TGTGCCAGCGGATTAGGCGGGGGGGCTGATGAGCAGTTCTTC. The chain carries TRBV28 and TRBJ2-1; TRBD2 agrees at 9 bases. With 8 bases clipped from V and 8 bases from J, the junction kept 10 bases outside the gene matches. Germline V lookup: CDR1 MDHEN, CDR2 SYDVKM. The CDR3 loop spans 14 amino acids.

CDR3 residues: CASSKGQSQETQYF. The CDR3 DNA reads TGTGCCAGCAGTAAAGGCCAGAGCCAAGAGACCCAGTACTTC. This sequence joins TRBV7-2 and TRBJ2-5; D call uncertain. The CDR3 spans 14 residues. Trimming cost V 6 bases and J 1 base, with 12 bases left between them. Looked up from germline, CDR1 is SGHTA and CDR2 is FQGNSA.

This clone has a handful of counts. The chain links TRBV5-4 to TRBJ2-7; D gene uncertain. CDR3 length: 15 residues. V lost 4 bases and J lost 0, with 14 bases in between. Germline values: CDR1 SGHNT, CDR2 YYREEE (reference sequence). The CDR3 sequence is CASSQDDSDSYEQYF. CDR3 DNA sequence: TGTGCCAGCAGCCAGGACGACTCTGACTCCTACGAGCAGTACTTC.

The DNA of the CDR3 is TGTGCCAGCAGTGTGGTGGGGGGTCTTGAGACCCAGTACTTC. Translated: CASSVVGGLETQYF. This chain links TRBV2 with TRBJ2-5; tentatively, D is TRBD2 (6 bases). V lost 4 bases to trimming and J lost 5 bases, with 14 bases between them. The germline CDR1 and CDR2 sequences are SNHLY and FYNNEI. This CDR3 is 14 amino acids long. Based on the CDR3 plus reference TRBV2 and TRBJ2-5, the full variable domain is EPEVTQTPSHQVTQMGQEVILRCVPISNHLYFYWYRQILGQKVEFLVSFYNNEISEKSEIFDDQFSVERPDGSNFTLKIRSTKLEDSAMYFCASSVVGGLETQYFGPGTRLLVL.

This clone was counted once. The gene calls are TRBV11-3 and TRBJ1-1; D uncertain. The germline gives CDR1 SGHNT, CDR2 YENEEA. The CDR3 is 15 residues long. With 3 bases removed from V and 3 bases from J, the gap between germline ends came to 14 bases. CDR3 DNA sequence: TGTGCCAGCAGCTTCGGCCGAGGTGGGGACACTGAAGCTTTCTTT. It codes for CASSFGRGGDTEAFF.

A single count supports this clone. As DNA, the CDR3 is TGTGCCAGCAGCCGTGACGCGGGCCGTAATCAGCCCCAGCATTTT. Amino acids: CASSRDAGRNQPQHF. The chain couples TRBV6-2 or TRBV6-3 to TRBJ1-5, with D unclear. The CDR3 covers 15 residues. Trimming removed 6 bases from V and 4 bases from J, with 16 bases in between. Germline CDR1 reads MNHEY; CDR2 reads SVGEGT.

The rearrangement uses TRBV7-9 and TRBJ1-6, with 8 bases lining up with TRBD1. CDR3 length equals 13 residues. V lost 7 bases to trimming and J lost 9 bases; unmatched junction nucleotides: 5. Germline CDR1 is SEHNR and CDR2 is FQNEAQ (reference sequence). CDR3 in amino acids: CASTQGAGSPLHF. In nucleotides, the CDR3 is TGTGCCAGCACCCAGGGGGCAGGTTCACCCCTCCACTTT.

The V gene is TRBV6-5, the J gene TRBJ1-5; D gene ambiguous. V gave up 0 bases and J gave up 5 bases, with 11 bases separating them. The CDR3 consists of 15 residues. Germline lookup yields CDR1 MNHEY and CDR2 SVGAGI. CDR3 in DNA: TGTGCCAGCAGTTACTCCCCCAATCTAGATCAGCCCCAGCATTTT. Amino acids: CASSYSPNLDQPQHF.

The V call is TRBV19, the J call TRBJ2-3; D is uncertain. V was cut by 3 bases and J by 0 bases, with 10 bases left in between. There are 15 residues in the CDR3. Germline V gene sequence: CDR1 LNHDA, CDR2 SQIVND (reference sequence). In DNA, the CDR3 is TGTGCCAGTAGTATTCTGCTCTTGAGCACAGATACGCAGTATTTT. It yields the protein CASSILLLSTDTQYF.

This clone occurred once. This chain connects TRBV15 to TRBJ2-3, with D perhaps TRBD2 (5 bases). The CDR3 extends over 14 amino acids. The V end lost 2 bases, the J end lost 6 bases, and 12 bases lay between the germline ends. CDR1 is LNHNV and CDR2 is YYDKDF in the germline V gene (reference sequence). CDR3 protein: CATSRPTSSDTQYF. CDR3 nucleotides: TGTGCCACCAGCAGACCTACTAGTTCCGATACGCAGTATTTT.

Turning to this clone: It is unclear where the CDR3 begins or ends on the DNA, so no DNA is shown, and the CDR3 is as TCRdb lists it. The chain joins TRBV19 to TRBJ2-2; the D call of TRBD2 is as the table states it, not checked on the DNA. The CDR3 is 17 amino acids in total, end residues counted. Looked up from germline, CDR1 is LNHDA and CDR2 is SQIVND (reference sequence). Here the CDR3 reads CASSLLVPAGTPGSCFF.

This rearrangement joins TRBV5-1 to TRBJ2-5; 9 nucleotides line up with TRBD1. J was trimmed by 2 bases and V by 3 bases; bases with no gene match: 5. Germline CDR1 SGHRS, CDR2 YFSETQ. There are 15 residues in the CDR3. The CDR3 sequence: CASSSGQGIQETQYF. CDR3 nucleotide sequence: TGCGCCAGCAGCTCCGGACAGGGGATTCAAGAGACCCAGTACTTC.

The CDR3 DNA follows: TGTGCCAGCAGCTTAACAGACAGCGGAGAGACCCAGTACTTC. It yields the protein CASSLTDSGETQYF. The J gene is TRBJ2-5, the V gene TRBV7-2; tentatively, D is TRBD1 or TRBD2 (5 bases each). Deletions cut 2 bases from V and 4 bases from J, with 11 bases between. The germline gives CDR1 SGHTA, CDR2 FQGNSA. The CDR3 runs 14 residues.

The CDR3 bases are TGTGCCAGCAGCCCAATCCGGGGGGGCCACGTAGGGGCCACAGATACGCAGTATTTT. It is translated as CASSPIRGGHVGATDTQYF. The gene calls are TRBV3-1 (or the pseudogene TRBV3-2) and TRBJ2-3; 8 bases match TRBD2. There are 19 residues in the CDR3. The J segment lost 2 bases and the V segment lost 4 bases, leaving 17 bases of the junction unmatched. Germline V lookup: CDR1 LGHDT, CDR2 YNNKEL (reference sequence).

V and J are TRBV28 and TRBJ2-7, with TRBD2 matching over 14 bases. Looked up from germline, CDR1 is MDHEN and CDR2 is SYDVKM. The CDR3 runs 16 residues. The ends lost 6 bases at V and 3 bases at J; junction bases unmatched: 7. The CDR3 coding sequence is TGTGCCAGCAGCCTAGACGGGACTAGCGGGAGCTACGAGCAGTACTTC. Translation gives CASSLDGTSGSYEQYF.

This sequence joins TRBV14 and TRBJ2-2, with a weak D call TRBD2 (6 bases). V shed 3 bases and J shed 3 bases, with 8 bases lying between them. The CDR3 length is 14 residues. Germline CDR1 SGHDN, CDR2 FVKESK. CDR3 nucleotides: TGTGCCAGCAGCCAGGGACTGGACACCGGGGAGCTGTTTTTT. Translation: CASSQGLDTGELFF.

This clone was seen a single time. The genes are TRBV5-1 and TRBJ2-7, with TRBD2 as a possible D gene (7 bases). V lost 4 bases, J lost 3 bases, and 17 bases lay in between. The CDR3 covers 15 residues. Germline-derived CDR1 and CDR2 are SGHRS and YFSETQ. The CDR3 here is CASSPRGGPLYEQYF. CDR3 coding DNA: TGCGCCAGCAGCCCTAGGGGGGGGCCCCTCTACGAGCAGTACTTC.

The chain links TRBV28 to TRBJ1-4; D gene unclear. The CDR3 loop spans 13 amino acids. V dropped 5 bases and J dropped 5 bases, with 9 bases sitting between them. Germline values: CDR1 MDHEN, CDR2 SYDVKM. The CDR3 coding sequence is TGTGCCAGCAGTGAGTCGGACAATGAAAAACTGTTTTTT. This sequence encodes CASSESDNEKLFF.

The gene calls are TRBV28 and TRBJ1-2; TRBD1 matches 8 bases. This CDR3 comprises 15 residues. Germline CDR1 reads MDHEN; CDR2 reads SYDVKM. Losses at the gene ends were 5 bases for V and 1 base for J; bases not matched to a gene: 6. The CDR3 nucleotides are TGTGCCAGCAGTGGGACAGGACTAATTAACTATGGCTACACCTTC. It codes for CASSGTGLINYGYTF.

J is TRBJ2-3 and V is TRBV14, with 7 nucleotides matching TRBD2. The CDR3 has 15 residues. CDR1 and CDR2 from the germline V gene are SGHDN and FVKESK. The J segment lost 2 bases and the V segment lost 3 bases, leaving 5 bases of the junction unmatched. CDR3 DNA: TGTGCCAGCAGCCACCCGGGACTATCCACAGATACGCAGTATTTT. It encodes CASSHPGLSTDTQYF.

V and J are TRBV2 and TRBJ2-7; the D is unclear. The CDR3 totals 13 residues. Germline lookup yields CDR1 SNHLY and CDR2 FYNNEI. The V gene lost 1 base and the J gene lost 0 bases, with 4 bases spanning the gap. CDR3 loop: CASSEGSSYEQYF. The CDR3 DNA reads as TGTGCCAGCAGTGAAGGGAGCTCCTACGAGCAGTACTTC.

The V gene is TRBV7-9, the J gene TRBJ2-7; 9 bases are a match to TRBD1. The CDR3 contains 14 residues. The V gene end was trimmed by 6 bases and the J gene end by 4 bases; junction bases not matched to a gene: 7. CDR1 is SEHNR, CDR2 FQNEAQ, per germline (reference sequence). The CDR3 nucleotides are TGTGCCAGCAGTTTGACAGGGGGAATATACGAGCAGTACTTC. Amino acids: CASSLTGGIYEQYF.

The chain joins TRBV7-9 to TRBJ1-2; tentatively, D is TRBD1 (5 bases). The germline V gene has CDR1 SEHNR and CDR2 FQNEAQ (reference sequence). The CDR3 sequence is 13 residues long. The V gene lost 3 bases and the J gene lost 4 bases, with 9 bases spanning the gap. The CDR3 region is CASSLGGVYGYTF. The DNA of the CDR3 is TGTGCCAGCAGCTTGGGAGGGGTCTATGGCTACACCTTC.

In the case of this clone: The sample contains more than one DNA sequence encoding this CDR3. The chain joins TRBV27 to TRBJ1-6; D uncertain. Germline loops: CDR1 MNHEY, CDR2 SMNVEV (reference sequence). The CDR3 runs 12 residues. Trimming removed 2 bases from V and 5 bases from J, with 1 base in between. The CDR3 DNA is TGTGCCAGCAGTTTAAATAATTCACCCCTCCACTTT. Its protein product is CASSLNNSPLHF.

The CDR3 bases are TGTGCCAGTAGTATCCTATGGGGACAGGGGAGGTCCACTGAAGCTTTCTTT. Translating it yields CASSILWGQGRSTEAFF. This chain links TRBV19 with TRBJ1-1; TRBD1 matches 10 bases. Trimming at V came to 3 bases and at J to 4 bases, leaving 11 bases not matched to a gene. This CDR3 is 17 amino acids long. Per germline, CDR1 LNHDA and CDR2 SQIVND (reference sequence).

The chain carries TRBV18 and TRBJ2-1; TRBD2 might be the D (7 bases). CDR3 size: 18 residues. V was trimmed by 3 bases and J by 7 bases, leaving 25 bases between them. The germline V gene has CDR1 KGHSH and CDR2 LQKENI. The CDR3: CASSPSLRGGGRGNEQFF. In DNA form, the CDR3 reads TGTGCCAGCTCACCCTCCTTACGGGGAGGGGGTCGGGGGAATGAGCAGTTCTTC.

The rearrangement joins TRBV5-1 to TRBJ2-1; 9 bases agree with TRBD2. Germline CDR1 SGHRS, CDR2 YFSETQ. Unmatched junction bases numbered 3, after V lost 2 bases and J lost 3 bases. The CDR3 spans 15 residues. In nucleotides, the CDR3 is TGCGCCAGCAGCTTTAGCGGGGGCCTCTACAATGAGCAGTTCTTC. This gives the protein CASSFSGGLYNEQFF.